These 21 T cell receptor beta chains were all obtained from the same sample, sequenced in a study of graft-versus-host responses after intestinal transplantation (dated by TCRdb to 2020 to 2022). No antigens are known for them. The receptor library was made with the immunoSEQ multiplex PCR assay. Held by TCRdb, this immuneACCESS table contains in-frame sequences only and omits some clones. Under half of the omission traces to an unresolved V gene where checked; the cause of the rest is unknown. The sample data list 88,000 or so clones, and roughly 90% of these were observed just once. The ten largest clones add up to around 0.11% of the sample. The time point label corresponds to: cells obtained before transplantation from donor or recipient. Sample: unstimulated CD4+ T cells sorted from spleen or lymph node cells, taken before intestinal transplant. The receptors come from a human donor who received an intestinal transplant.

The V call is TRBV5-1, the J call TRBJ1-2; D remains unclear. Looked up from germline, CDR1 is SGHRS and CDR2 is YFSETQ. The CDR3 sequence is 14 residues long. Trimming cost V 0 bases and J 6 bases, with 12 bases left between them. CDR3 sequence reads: CASSLVGSGNGYTF. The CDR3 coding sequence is TGCGCCAGCAGCTTGGTGGGTTCGGGGAATGGCTACACCTTC.

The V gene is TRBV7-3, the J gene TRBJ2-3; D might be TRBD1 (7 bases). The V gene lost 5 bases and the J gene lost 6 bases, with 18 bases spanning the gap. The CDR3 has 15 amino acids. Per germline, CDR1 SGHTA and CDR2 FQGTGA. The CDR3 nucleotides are TGTGCCAGCAGCCCAGGGGGGACAGTAGCCGATACGCAGTATTTT. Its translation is CASSPGGTVADTQYF.

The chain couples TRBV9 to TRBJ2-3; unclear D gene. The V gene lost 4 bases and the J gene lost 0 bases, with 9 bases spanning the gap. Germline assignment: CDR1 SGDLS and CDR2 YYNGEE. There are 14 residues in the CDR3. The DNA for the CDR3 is TGTGCCAGCAGCAGCCCCCCTAGCACAGATACGCAGTATTTT. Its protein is CASSSPPSTDTQYF. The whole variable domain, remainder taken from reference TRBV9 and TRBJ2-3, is DSGVTQTPKHLITATGQRVTLRCSPRSGDLSVYWYQQSLDQGLQFLIQYYNGEERAKGNILERFSAQQFPDLHSELNLSSLELGDSALYFCASSSPPSTDTQYFGPGTRLTVL.

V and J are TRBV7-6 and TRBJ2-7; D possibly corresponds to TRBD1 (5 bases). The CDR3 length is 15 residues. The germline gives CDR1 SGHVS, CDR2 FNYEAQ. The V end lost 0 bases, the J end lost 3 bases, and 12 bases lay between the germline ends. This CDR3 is CASSLAGVGRYEQYF. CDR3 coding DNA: TGTGCCAGCAGCTTAGCAGGGGTAGGTCGCTACGAGCAGTACTTC.

CDR3 sequence reads: CAGSGGGNYGYTF. CDR3 in DNA: TGTGCCGGCTCAGGGGGCGGTAACTATGGCTACACCTTC. The gene calls are TRBV10-3 and TRBJ1-2; 8 nucleotides match TRBD1. Germline values: CDR1 ENHRY, CDR2 SYGVKD. V lost 11 bases and J lost 1; bases outside the gene matches: 6. The CDR3 extends over 13 amino acids.

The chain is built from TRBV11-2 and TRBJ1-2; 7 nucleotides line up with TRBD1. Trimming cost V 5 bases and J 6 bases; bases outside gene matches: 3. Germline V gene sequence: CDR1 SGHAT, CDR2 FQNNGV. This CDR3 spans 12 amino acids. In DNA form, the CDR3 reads TGTGCCAGCAGCGAGGGACAGAATGGCTACACCTTC. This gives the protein CASSEGQNGYTF.

The CDR3 is CASSEAALVRYF. The DNA of the CDR3 is TGTGCCAGCAGTGAAGCTGCTTTAGTGAGGTACTTC. J is TRBJ2-7 and V is TRBV2; no reliable D call. The germline V gene has CDR1 SNHLY and CDR2 FYNNEI. V lost 0 bases, J lost 12 bases, and 12 bases lay in between. The CDR3 is 12 amino acids.

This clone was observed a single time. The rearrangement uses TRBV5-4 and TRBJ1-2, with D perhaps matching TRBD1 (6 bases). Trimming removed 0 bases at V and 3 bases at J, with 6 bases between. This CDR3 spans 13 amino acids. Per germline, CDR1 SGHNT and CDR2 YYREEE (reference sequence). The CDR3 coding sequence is TGTGCCAGCAGCTTGGCAGGGGACTATGGCTACACCTTC. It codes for CASSLAGDYGYTF.

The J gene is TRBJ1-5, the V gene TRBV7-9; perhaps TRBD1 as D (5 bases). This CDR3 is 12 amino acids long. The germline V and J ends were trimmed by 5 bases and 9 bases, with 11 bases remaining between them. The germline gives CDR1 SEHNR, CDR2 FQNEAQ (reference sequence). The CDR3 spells CASSLGGGPQHF. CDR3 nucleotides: TGTGCCAGCAGCCTTGGGGGGGGGCCCCAGCATTTT.

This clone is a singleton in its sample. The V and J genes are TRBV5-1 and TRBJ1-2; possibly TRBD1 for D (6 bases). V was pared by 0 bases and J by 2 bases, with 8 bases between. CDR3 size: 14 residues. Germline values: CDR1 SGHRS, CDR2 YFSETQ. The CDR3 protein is CASSLGTANYGYTF. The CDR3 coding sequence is TGCGCCAGCAGCTTGGGGACAGCAAACTATGGCTACACCTTC.

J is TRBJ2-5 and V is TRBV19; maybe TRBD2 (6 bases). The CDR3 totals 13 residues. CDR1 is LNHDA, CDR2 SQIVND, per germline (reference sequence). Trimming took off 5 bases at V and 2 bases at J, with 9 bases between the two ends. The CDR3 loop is CASSAGQQETQYF. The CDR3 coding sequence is TGTGCCAGTAGTGCGGGGCAACAAGAGACCCAGTACTTC.

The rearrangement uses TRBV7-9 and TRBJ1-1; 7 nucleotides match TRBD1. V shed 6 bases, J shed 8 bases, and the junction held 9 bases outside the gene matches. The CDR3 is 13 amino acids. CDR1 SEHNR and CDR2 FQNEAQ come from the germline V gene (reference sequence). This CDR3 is CASSLDREFEAFF. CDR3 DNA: TGTGCCAGCAGTCTCGACAGGGAGTTCGAAGCTTTCTTT.

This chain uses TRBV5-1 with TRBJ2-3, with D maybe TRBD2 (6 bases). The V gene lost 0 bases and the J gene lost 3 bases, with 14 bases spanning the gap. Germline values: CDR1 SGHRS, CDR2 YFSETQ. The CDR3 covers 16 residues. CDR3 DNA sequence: TGCGCCAGCAGCTTGGCCGGGGCGGGGTTGACAGATACGCAGTATTTT. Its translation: CASSLAGAGLTDTQYF. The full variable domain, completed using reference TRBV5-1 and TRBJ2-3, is KAGVTQTPRYLIKTRGQQVTLSCSPISGHRSVSWYQQTPGQGLQFLFEYFSETQRNKGNFPGRFSGRQFSNSRSEMNVSTLELGDSALYLCASSLAGAGLTDTQYFGPGTRLTVL.

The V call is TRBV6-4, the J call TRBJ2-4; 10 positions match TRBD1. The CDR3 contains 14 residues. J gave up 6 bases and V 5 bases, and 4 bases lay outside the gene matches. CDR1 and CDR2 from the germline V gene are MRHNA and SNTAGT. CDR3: CASSPGQGPNIQYF. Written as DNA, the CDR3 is TGTGCCAGCAGTCCGGGACAGGGGCCAAACATTCAGTACTTC.

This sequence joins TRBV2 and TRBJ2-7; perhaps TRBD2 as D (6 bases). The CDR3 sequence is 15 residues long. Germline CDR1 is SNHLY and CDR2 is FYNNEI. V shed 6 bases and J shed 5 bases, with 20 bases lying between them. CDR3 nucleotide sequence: TGTGCCAGCAGCGGCGCTACTAGCTTGGGGGACGAGCAGTACTTC. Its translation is CASSGATSLGDEQYF. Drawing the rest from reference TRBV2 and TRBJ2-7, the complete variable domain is EPEVTQTPSHQVTQMGQEVILRCVPISNHLYFYWYRQILGQKVEFLVSFYNNEISEKSEIFDDQFSVERPDGSNFTLKIRSTKLEDSAMYFCASSGATSLGDEQYFGPGTRLTVT.

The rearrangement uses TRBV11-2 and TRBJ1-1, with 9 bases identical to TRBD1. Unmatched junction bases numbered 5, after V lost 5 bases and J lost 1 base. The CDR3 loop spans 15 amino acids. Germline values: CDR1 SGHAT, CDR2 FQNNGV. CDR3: CASSPEQGANTEAFF. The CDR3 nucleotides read TGTGCCAGCAGCCCCGAACAGGGGGCGAACACTGAAGCTTTCTTT.

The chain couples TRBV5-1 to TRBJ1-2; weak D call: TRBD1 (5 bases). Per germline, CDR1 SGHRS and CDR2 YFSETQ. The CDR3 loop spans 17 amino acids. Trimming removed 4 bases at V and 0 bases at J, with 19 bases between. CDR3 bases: TGCGCCAGCAGCCATTCGTCCCAGGGCCCTTCTAACTATGGCTACACCTTC. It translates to CASSHSSQGPSNYGYTF.

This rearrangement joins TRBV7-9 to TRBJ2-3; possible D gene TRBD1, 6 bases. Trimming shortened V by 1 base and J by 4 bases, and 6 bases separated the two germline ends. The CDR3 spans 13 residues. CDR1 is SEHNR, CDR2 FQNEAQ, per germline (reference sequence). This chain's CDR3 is CASSLDRADTQYF. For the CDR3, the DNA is TGTGCCAGCAGCTTAGACAGGGCAGATACGCAGTATTTT.

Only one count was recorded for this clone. The CDR3 DNA reads as TGCAGTGCCCAATATCTCCCGAGAGCTTTCTTT. It specifies CSAQYLPRAFF. This chain connects TRBV20-1 to TRBJ1-1; D is uncertain. CDR3 size: 11 residues. The ends were cut back, 6 bases at V and 10 bases at J, with 15 bases in the middle. Germline values: CDR1 DFQATT, CDR2 SNEGSKA (reference sequence).

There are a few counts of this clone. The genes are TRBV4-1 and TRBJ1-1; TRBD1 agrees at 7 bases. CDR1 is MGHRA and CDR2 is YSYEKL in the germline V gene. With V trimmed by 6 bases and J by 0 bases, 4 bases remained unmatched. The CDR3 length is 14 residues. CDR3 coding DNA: TGCGCCAGCAGTCCACAGGGGTTGAACACTGAAGCTTTCTTT. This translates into CASSPQGLNTEAFF.

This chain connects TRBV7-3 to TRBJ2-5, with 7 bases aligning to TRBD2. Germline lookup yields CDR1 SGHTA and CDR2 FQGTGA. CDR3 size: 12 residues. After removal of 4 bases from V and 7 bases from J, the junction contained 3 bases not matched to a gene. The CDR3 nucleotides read TGTGCCAGCAGCTCTGGGGGGGGGACCCAGTACTTC. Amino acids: CASSSGGGTQYF.